The clone carrying this T cell receptor beta chain has ten or more counts. This specimen belongs to a study of early T cells in non-severe SARS-CoV-2 infection. Study overall: Unpaired chains resulted from sequencing bulk RNA of unsorted whole blood.

MiXCR, run by TCRdb on the 5' RACE reads, gives a single entry per CDR3 protein. The table shows 36,000 or so distinct CDR3 sequences, with 4.1% occurring only once. The CDR3 is 15 residues long. V was cut by 4 bases and J by 0 bases, with 7 bases left in between. The chain has TRBV12-3 or TRBV12-4 and TRBJ2-6, with D uncertain. The TCR sequence derives from an adult who was a healthcare worker with PCR-confirmed SARS-CoV-2 infection or an uninfected control (not recorded which). Sequencing used whole blood. The DNA of the CDR3 is TGTGCCAGCAGTTCCTCAGCCTCTGGGGCCAACGTCCTGACTTTC. Translation gives CASSSSASGANVLTF.